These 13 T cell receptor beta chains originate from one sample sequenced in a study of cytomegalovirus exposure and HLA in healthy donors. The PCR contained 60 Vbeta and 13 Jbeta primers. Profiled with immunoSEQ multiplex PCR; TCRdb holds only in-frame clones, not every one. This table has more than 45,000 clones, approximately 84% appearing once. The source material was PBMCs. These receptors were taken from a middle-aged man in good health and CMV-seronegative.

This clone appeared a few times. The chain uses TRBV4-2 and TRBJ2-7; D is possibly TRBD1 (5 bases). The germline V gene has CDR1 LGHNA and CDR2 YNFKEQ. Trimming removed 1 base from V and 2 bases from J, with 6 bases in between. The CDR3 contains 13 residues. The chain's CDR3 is CASSQVGAYEQYF. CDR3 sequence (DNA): TGTGCCAGCAGCCAAGTAGGGGCCTACGAGCAGTACTTC.

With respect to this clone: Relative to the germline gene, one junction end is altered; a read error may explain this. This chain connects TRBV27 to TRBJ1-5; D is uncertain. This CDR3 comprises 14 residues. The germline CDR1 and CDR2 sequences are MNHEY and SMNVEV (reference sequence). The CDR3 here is CASSFGGSNQPRHF. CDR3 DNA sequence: TGTGCCAGCAGTTTCGGCGGTAGCAATCAGCCCCGGCATTTT.

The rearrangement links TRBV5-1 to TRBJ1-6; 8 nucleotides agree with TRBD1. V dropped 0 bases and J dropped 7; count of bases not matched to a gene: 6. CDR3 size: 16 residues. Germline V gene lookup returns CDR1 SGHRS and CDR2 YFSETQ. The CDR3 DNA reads TGCGCCAGCAGCTTGGCGCAGGGGGCGAAGAATTCACCCCTCCACTTT. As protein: CASSLAQGAKNSPLHF.

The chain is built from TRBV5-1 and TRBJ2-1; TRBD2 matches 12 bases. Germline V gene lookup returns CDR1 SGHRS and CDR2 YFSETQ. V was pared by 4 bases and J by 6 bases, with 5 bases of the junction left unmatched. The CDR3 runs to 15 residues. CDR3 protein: CASSDLAGGVNEQFF. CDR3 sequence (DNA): TGCGCCAGCAGCGACCTAGCGGGGGGGGTCAATGAGCAGTTCTTC. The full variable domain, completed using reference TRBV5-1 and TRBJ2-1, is KAGVTQTPRYLIKTRGQQVTLSCSPISGHRSVSWYQQTPGQGLQFLFEYFSETQRNKGNFPGRFSGRQFSNSRSEMNVSTLELGDSALYLCASSDLAGGVNEQFFGPGTRLTVL.

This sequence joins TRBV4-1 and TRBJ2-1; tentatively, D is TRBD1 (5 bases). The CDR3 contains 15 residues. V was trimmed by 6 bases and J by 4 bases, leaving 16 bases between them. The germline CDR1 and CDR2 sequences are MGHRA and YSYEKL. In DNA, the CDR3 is TGCGCCAGCAGAGGGGTCCGGGCCGGGTACAATGAGCAGTTCTTC. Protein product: CASRGVRAGYNEQFF.

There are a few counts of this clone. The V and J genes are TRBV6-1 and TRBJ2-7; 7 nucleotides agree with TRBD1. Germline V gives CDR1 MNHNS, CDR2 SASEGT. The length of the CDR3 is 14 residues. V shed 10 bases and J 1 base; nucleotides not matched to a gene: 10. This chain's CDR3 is CATTTGTASYEQYF. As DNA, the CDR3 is TGTGCCACCACGACCGGGACAGCATCCTACGAGCAGTACTTC.

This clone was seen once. CDR3 nucleotides: TGTGCCAGCAGCTTAGTACCCGCGGCAGGGGAAAATGAGCAGTTCTTC. Its protein product is CASSLVPAAGENEQFF. The gene calls are TRBV7-2 and TRBJ2-1; D is possibly TRBD1 (6 bases). CDR1 is SGHTA and CDR2 is FQGNSA in the germline V gene. The CDR3 sequence is 16 residues long. V lost 1 base and J 7 bases, leaving 17 bases between the germline ends.

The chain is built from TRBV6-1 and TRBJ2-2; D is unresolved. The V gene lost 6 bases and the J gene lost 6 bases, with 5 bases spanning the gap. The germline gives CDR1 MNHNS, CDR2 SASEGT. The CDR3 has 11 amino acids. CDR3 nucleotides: TGTGCCAGCAGACTTGCCGGGGAGCTGTTTTTT. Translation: CASRLAGELFF.

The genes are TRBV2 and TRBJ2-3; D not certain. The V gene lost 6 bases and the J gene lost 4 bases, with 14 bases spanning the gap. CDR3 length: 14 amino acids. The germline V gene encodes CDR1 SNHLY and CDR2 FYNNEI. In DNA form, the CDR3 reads TGTGCCAGCAGCCTCCAGATTCTGGCAGATACGCAGTATTTT. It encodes CASSLQILADTQYF.

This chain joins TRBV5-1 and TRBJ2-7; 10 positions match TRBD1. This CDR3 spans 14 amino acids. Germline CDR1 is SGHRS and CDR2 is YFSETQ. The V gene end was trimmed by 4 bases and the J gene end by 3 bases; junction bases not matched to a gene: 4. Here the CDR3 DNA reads TGCGCCAGCAGCCTGGGGACAGGGGTCTACGAGCAGTACTTC. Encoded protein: CASSLGTGVYEQYF.

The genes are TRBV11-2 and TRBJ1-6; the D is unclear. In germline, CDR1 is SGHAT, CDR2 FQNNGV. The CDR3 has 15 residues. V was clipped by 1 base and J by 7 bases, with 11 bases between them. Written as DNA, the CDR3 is TGTGCCAGCAGCTTAGCCCGGACGGGGAATTCACCCCTCCACTTT. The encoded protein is CASSLARTGNSPLHF.

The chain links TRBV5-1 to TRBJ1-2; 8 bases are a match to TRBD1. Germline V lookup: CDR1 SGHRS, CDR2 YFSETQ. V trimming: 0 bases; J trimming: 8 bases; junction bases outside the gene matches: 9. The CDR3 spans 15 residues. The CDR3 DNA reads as TGCGCCAGCAGCTTGGGTCTGGGACAGGTTTTAGGCTACACCTTC. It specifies CASSLGLGQVLGYTF.

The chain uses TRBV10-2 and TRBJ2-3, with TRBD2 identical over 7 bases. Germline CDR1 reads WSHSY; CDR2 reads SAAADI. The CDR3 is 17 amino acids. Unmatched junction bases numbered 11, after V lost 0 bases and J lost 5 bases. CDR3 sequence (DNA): TGCGCCAGCAGTGAGTCCCCATCCAGCGGGGCGGGAGATACGCAGTATTTT. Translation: CASSESPSSGAGDTQYF.